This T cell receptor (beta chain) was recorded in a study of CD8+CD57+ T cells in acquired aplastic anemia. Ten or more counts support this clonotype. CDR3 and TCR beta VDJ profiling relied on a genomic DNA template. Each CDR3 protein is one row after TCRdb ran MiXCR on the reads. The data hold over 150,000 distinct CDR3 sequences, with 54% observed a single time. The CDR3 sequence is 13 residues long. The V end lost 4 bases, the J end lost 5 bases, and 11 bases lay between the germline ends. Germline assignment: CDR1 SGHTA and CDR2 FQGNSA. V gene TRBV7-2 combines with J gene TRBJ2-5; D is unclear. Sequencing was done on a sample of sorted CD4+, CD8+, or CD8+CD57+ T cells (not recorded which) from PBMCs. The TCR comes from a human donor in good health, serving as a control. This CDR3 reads CASSSIDPETQYF. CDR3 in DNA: TGTGCCAGCAGCTCTATAGATCCGGAGACCCAGTACTTC.